These 21 T cell receptor beta chains were sequenced from one sample in a study of cytomegalovirus exposure and HLA in healthy donors (dated by TCRdb to about 2017). Receptor libraries were prepared by the immunoSEQ multiplex PCR assay. TCRdb carries this immuneACCESS record with in-frame sequences only. Its versions omit some clonotypes, under half of them owing to an unresolved V gene in the studies checked, with the rest unexplained. The sample table shows approximately 150,000 clones, and about 87% are seen once. The ten largest clones capture approximately 1.5% of the sample. Sequencing input: PBMCs. These receptors originate from a young woman in good health and CMV-seronegative.

The gene calls are TRBV14 and TRBJ2-7, with TRBD2 identical over 7 bases. V shed 2 bases and J 3 bases; nucleotides not matched to a gene: 7. Germline V gives CDR1 SGHDN, CDR2 FVKESK. This CDR3 is built from 15 residues. Here the CDR3 reads CASSQSGAGIYEQYF. The CDR3, as DNA: TGTGCCAGCAGCCAAAGCGGGGCTGGGATCTACGAGCAGTACTTC.

This rearrangement joins TRBV4-2 to TRBJ1-2; D is undetermined. The CDR3 extends over 14 amino acids. Germline V lookup: CDR1 LGHNA, CDR2 YNFKEQ. Trimming left V 0 bases short and J 4 bases short, with 9 bases between. In nucleotides, the CDR3 is TGTGCCAGCAGCCAAGATGGCCAGATCTATGGCTACACCTTC. Translation: CASSQDGQIYGYTF.

The rearrangement joins TRBV5-1 to TRBJ2-2, with D tentatively TRBD2 (5 bases). Germline assignment: CDR1 SGHRS and CDR2 YFSETQ. Trimming removed 0 bases from V and 0 bases from J, with 9 bases in between. The CDR3 runs to 16 residues. This CDR3 is CASSLDRGSNTGELFF. The CDR3, as DNA: TGCGCCAGCAGCTTGGATCGGGGATCGAACACCGGGGAGCTGTTTTTT.

V usage is TRBV7-9 and J usage is TRBJ1-1, with D possibly being TRBD1 (6 bases). This CDR3 is 14 amino acids long. V was cut by 5 bases and J by 1 base, with 11 bases left in between. Germline V gene data show CDR1 as SEHNR and CDR2 as FQNEAQ (reference sequence). CDR3 region: CASSQRQENTEAFF. The CDR3 DNA is TGTGCCAGCAGCCAACGACAGGAGAACACTGAAGCTTTCTTT.

The chain has TRBV2 and TRBJ1-3; D perhaps matches TRBD1 (5 bases). Trimming cost V 3 bases and J 4 bases, with 10 bases left between them. Germline V CDR1 and CDR2: SNHLY, FYNNEI. The CDR3 has 14 residues. The CDR3 spells CASSDTGRGNTIYF. The CDR3 bases are TGTGCCAGCAGTGACACAGGTCGCGGAAACACCATATATTTT. Together with reference TRBV2 and TRBJ1-3, the CDR3 gives the full variable domain: EPEVTQTPSHQVTQMGQEVILRCVPISNHLYFYWYRQILGQKVEFLVSFYNNEISEKSEIFDDQFSVERPDGSNFTLKIRSTKLEDSAMYFCASSDTGRGNTIYFGEGSWLTVV.

The V and J genes are TRBV7-8 and TRBJ2-5; TRBD2 aligns across 12 bases. The CDR3 sequence is 17 residues long. The trim removed 1 base at V and 3 bases at J, leaving 6 bases unmatched. Germline assignment: CDR1 SGHVS and CDR2 FQNEAQ. In DNA form, the CDR3 reads TGTGCCAGCAGCTTAGGGGTCTCTAGCGGGGGGGAAGAGACCCAGTACTTC. It codes for CASSLGVSSGGEETQYF. The whole variable domain, remainder taken from reference TRBV7-8 and TRBJ2-5, is GAGVSQSPRYKVAKRGQDVALRCDPISGHVSLFWYQQALGQGPEFLTYFQNEAQLDKSGLPSDRFFAERPEGSVSTLKIQRTQQEDSAVYLCASSLGVSSGGEETQYFGPGTRLLVL.

The table lists this clone with a count of one. This chain connects TRBV14 to TRBJ2-5; D is possibly TRBD1 (6 bases). V lost 4 bases, J lost 1 base, and 10 bases lay in between. The CDR3 covers 14 residues. CDR1 SGHDN and CDR2 FVKESK come from the germline V gene. CDR3 sequence (DNA): TGTGCCAGCAGCCTCGGACAGCGCCAAGAGACCCAGTACTTC. It yields the protein CASSLGQRQETQYF.

Comment on this clone: Within the sample, other DNA sequences also encode this same CDR3. The J gene is TRBJ1-5, the V gene TRBV12-5; a possible D gene is TRBD1 (6 bases). The CDR3 length is 15 residues. The germline gives CDR1 LGHNT, CDR2 FRNRAP. Deletions cut 1 base from V and 6 bases from J, with 13 bases between. The CDR3 spells CASGLATPRGQPQHF. As DNA, the CDR3 is TGTGCTAGTGGTTTGGCTACTCCCAGGGGTCAGCCCCAGCATTTT.

This rearrangement joins TRBV4-1 to TRBJ2-7; a possible D gene is TRBD2 (5 bases). Germline V gene sequence: CDR1 MGHRA, CDR2 YSYEKL. The V gene lost 2 bases and the J gene lost 0 bases, with 14 bases spanning the gap. CDR3 size: 16 residues. The CDR3 nucleotides read TGCGCCAGCAGCCAACCGGGGAAATCGAGCTCCTACGAGCAGTACTTC. Protein product: CASSQPGKSSSYEQYF.

V is TRBV7-9 and J is TRBJ1-1, with D perhaps matching TRBD1 (6 bases). Per the germline V gene, CDR1 is SEHNR and CDR2 is FQNEAQ (reference sequence). The V end was cut by 5 bases, the J end by 6 bases, with 13 bases between. The CDR3 is 13 residues long. This CDR3 is CASSPDRRPEAFF. CDR3 bases: TGTGCCAGCAGCCCCGACAGGCGCCCTGAAGCTTTCTTT. Looking up the rest from reference TRBV7-9 and TRBJ1-1 gives the full variable domain: DTGVSQNPRHKITKRGQNVTFRCDPISEHNRLYWYRQTLGQGPEFLTYFQNEAQLEKSRLLSDRFSAERPKGSFSTLEIQRTEQGDSAMYLCASSPDRRPEAFFGQGTRLTVV.

The rearrangement uses TRBV15 and TRBJ2-7, with 10 bases matching TRBD1. Germline CDR1 reads LNHNV; CDR2 reads YYDKDF (reference sequence). V trimming: 4 bases; J trimming: 4 bases; junction bases outside the gene matches: 7. The CDR3 consists of 15 residues. CDR3 residues: CATSMRGQGLYEQYF. The DNA of the CDR3 is TGTGCCACCAGCATGCGGGGACAGGGGCTTTACGAGCAGTACTTC.

The V call is TRBV6-4, the J call TRBJ2-2; D uncertain. The CDR3 covers 14 residues. Trimming removed 6 bases from V and 0 bases from J, with 8 bases in between. CDR1 and CDR2 (germline): MRHNA, SNTAGT. The CDR3 DNA reads TGTGCCAGCAGAGTAAGCGCGAACACCGGGGAGCTGTTTTTT. This translates into CASRVSANTGELFF.

CDR3 in amino acids: CASGGGTSPGETQYF. The CDR3 nucleotides are TGTGCCAGCGGCGGGGGCACTTCACCAGGGGAGACCCAGTACTTC. The chain uses TRBV7-9 and TRBJ2-5; D might be TRBD2 (7 bases). The CDR3 is 15 residues long. V lost 8 bases and J lost 5, with 21 bases in between. Germline V CDR1 and CDR2: SEHNR, FQNEAQ (reference sequence).

This chain joins TRBV5-1 and TRBJ1-4; 7 bases fit TRBD1. J lost 0 bases, V lost 4 bases, and 6 bases had no gene match. This CDR3 comprises 16 residues. Germline V gene data show CDR1 as SGHRS and CDR2 as YFSETQ. This chain's CDR3 is CASSPTGTATNEKLFF. In DNA form, the CDR3 reads TGCGCCAGCAGCCCGACAGGGACCGCAACTAATGAAAAACTGTTTTTT.

This chain joins TRBV20-1 and TRBJ1-1; no clear D gene. Germline values: CDR1 DFQATT, CDR2 SNEGSKA (reference sequence). Trimming removed 1 base at V and 8 bases at J, with 8 bases between. The CDR3 is 11 residues long. The CDR3 DNA reads as TGCAGTGCTAGAGGGGTAGCGGAAGCTTTCTTT. The encoded protein is CSARGVAEAFF.

The chain combines TRBV2 with TRBJ2-2; TRBD2 matches at 10 bases. V shed 5 bases, J shed 7 bases, and the junction held 7 bases outside the gene matches. The CDR3 is made up of 15 amino acids. Germline values: CDR1 SNHLY, CDR2 FYNNEI. This CDR3 is CASSRSGGVGGELFF. CDR3 DNA: TGTGCCAGCAGTAGGAGCGGGGGGGTCGGCGGGGAGCTGTTTTTT.

The chain carries TRBV29-1 and TRBJ1-1, with TRBD1 as a possible D gene (5 bases). CDR1 is SQVTM, CDR2 ANQGSEA, per germline. The CDR3 has 18 residues. V was trimmed by 0 bases and J by 1 base, leaving 21 bases between them. The CDR3 DNA reads as TGCAGCGTTGAAGATTCGGTTACCCAGGGTGCGAGGAACACTGAAGCTTTCTTT. It yields the protein CSVEDSVTQGARNTEAFF.

The chain couples TRBV9 to TRBJ2-1, with D tentatively TRBD2 (5 bases). The CDR3 is 13 residues long. V lost 3 bases and J 4 bases, leaving 8 bases between the germline ends. In germline, CDR1 is SGDLS, CDR2 YYNGEE. In nucleotides, the CDR3 is TGTGCCAGCAGCGAGGACTTGTACAATGAGCAGTTCTTC. This translates into CASSEDLYNEQFF.

The chain has TRBV5-4 and TRBJ2-1; 9 nucleotides line up with TRBD2. V was clipped by 4 bases and J by 5 bases; unmatched bases: 4. Germline-derived CDR1 and CDR2 are SGHNT and YYREEE (reference sequence). This CDR3 comprises 14 residues. DNA for the CDR3: TGTGCCAGCAGCCCGGGACTAGCCGACAATGAGCAGTTCTTC. Amino acids: CASSPGLADNEQFF.

The rearrangement links TRBV5-6 to TRBJ2-5; 7 bases match TRBD2. Looked up from germline, CDR1 is SGHDT and CDR2 is YYEEEE. The CDR3 covers 14 residues. The J segment lost 5 bases and the V segment lost 4 bases, leaving 8 bases of the junction unmatched. The CDR3 nucleotides are TGTGCCAGCAGCCAACCCGGACTAGGCGAGACCCAGTACTTC. Residues: CASSQPGLGETQYF.

The V call is TRBV30, the J call TRBJ2-7, with 11 bases that match TRBD1. The V gene's germline CDR1 is GTSNPN and CDR2 SVGIG (reference sequence). Unmatched junction bases numbered 6, after V lost 4 bases and J lost 4 bases. The CDR3 sequence is 14 residues long. This chain's CDR3 is CAWTPGQGGYEQYF. The CDR3 nucleotides read TGTGCCTGGACGCCGGGACAGGGGGGGTACGAGCAGTACTTC.